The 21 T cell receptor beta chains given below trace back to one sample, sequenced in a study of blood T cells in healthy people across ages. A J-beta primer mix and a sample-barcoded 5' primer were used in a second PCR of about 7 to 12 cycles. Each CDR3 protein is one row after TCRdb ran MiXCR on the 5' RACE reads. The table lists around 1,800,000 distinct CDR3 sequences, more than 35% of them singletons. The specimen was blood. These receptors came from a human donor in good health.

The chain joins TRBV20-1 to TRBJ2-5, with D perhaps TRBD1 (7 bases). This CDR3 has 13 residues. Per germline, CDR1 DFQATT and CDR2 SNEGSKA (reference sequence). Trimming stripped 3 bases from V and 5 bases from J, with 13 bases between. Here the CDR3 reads CSASQGGWETQYF. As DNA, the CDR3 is TGCAGTGCTAGTCAGGGGGGCTGGGAGACCCAGTACTTC.

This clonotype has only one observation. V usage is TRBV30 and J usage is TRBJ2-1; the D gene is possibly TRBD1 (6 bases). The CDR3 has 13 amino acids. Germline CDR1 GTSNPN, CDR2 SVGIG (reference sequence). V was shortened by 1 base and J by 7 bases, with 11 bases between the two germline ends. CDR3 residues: CAWSAGQLNEQFF. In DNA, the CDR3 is TGTGCCTGGAGTGCCGGACAGCTAAATGAGCAGTTCTTC.

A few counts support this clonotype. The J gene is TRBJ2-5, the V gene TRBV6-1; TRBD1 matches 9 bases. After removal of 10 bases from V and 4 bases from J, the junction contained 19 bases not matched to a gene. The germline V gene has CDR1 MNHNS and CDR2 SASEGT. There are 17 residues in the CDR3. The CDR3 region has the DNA TGTGCCACCATTGGACAGGGGAATCTTATCGCAGCAGAGACCCAGTACTTC. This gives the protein CATIGQGNLIAAETQYF.

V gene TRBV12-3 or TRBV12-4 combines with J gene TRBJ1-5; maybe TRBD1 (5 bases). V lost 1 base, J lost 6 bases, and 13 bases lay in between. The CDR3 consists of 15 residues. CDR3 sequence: CASSLGGYGFQPQHF. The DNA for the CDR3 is TGTGCCAGCAGTTTAGGGGGGTATGGGTTTCAGCCCCAGCATTTT.

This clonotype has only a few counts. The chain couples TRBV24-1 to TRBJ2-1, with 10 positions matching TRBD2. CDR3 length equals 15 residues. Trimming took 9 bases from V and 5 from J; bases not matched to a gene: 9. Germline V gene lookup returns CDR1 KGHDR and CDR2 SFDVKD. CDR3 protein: CATGERGGPHNEQFF. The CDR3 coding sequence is TGTGCCACCGGGGAGCGGGGGGGCCCACACAATGAGCAGTTCTTC.

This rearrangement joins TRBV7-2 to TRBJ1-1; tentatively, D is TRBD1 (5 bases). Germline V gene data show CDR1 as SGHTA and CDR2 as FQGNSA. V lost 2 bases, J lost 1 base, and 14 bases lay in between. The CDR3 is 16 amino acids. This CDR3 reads CASSLSAGQGNTEAFF. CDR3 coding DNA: TGTGCCAGCAGCTTATCGGCAGGGCAGGGGAACACTGAAGCTTTCTTT. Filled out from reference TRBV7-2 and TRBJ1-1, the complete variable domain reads GAGVSQSPSNKVTEKGKDVELRCDPISGHTALYWYRQSLGQGLEFLIYFQGNSAPDKSGLPSDRFSAERTGGSVSTLTIQRTQQEDSAVYLCASSLSAGQGNTEAFFGQGTRLTVV.

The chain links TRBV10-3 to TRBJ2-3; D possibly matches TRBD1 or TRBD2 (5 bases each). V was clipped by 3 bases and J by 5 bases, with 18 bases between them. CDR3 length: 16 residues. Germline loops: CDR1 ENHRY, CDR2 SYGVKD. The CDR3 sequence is CAISELTGPPRDTQYF. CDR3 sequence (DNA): TGTGCCATCAGTGAATTAACGGGGCCCCCCCGAGATACGCAGTATTTT.

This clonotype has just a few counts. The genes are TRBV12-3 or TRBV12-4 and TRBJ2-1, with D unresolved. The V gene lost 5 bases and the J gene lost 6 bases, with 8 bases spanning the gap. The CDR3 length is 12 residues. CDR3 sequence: CASSPLPNEQFF. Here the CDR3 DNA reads TGTGCCAGCAGTCCTTTACCCAATGAGCAGTTCTTC.

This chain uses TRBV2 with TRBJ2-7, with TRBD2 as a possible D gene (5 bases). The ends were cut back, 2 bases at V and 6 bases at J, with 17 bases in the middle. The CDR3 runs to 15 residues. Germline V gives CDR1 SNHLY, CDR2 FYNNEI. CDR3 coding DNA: TGTGCCAGCAGTGAAAGGGCGGGCGCCGCAGGCGAGCAGTACTTC. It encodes CASSERAGAAGEQYF.

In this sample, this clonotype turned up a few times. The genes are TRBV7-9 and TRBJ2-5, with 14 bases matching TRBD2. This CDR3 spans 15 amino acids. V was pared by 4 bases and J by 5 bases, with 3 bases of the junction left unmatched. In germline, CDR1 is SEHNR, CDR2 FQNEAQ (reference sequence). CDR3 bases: TGTGCCAGCAGCTGGACTAGCGGGGGGCGTGAGACCCAGTACTTC. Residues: CASSWTSGGRETQYF.

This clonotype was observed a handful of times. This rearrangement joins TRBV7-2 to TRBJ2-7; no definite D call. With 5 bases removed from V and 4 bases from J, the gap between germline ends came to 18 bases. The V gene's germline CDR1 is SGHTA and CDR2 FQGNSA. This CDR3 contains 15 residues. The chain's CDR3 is CASSVSSVGDYEQYF. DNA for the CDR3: TGTGCCAGCAGCGTATCCTCGGTTGGGGATTACGAGCAGTACTTC.

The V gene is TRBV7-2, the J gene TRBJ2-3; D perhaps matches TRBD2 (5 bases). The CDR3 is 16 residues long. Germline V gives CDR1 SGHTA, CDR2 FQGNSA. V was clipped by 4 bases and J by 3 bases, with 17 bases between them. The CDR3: CASSSGTGPGTDTQYF. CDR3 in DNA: TGTGCCAGCAGCTCGGGAACGGGTCCGGGGACAGATACGCAGTATTTT.

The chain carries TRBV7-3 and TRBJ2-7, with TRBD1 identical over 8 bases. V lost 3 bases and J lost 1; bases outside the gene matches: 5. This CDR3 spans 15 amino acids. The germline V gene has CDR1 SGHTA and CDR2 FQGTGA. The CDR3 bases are TGTGCCAGCAGCTTCTCCTGGACAGGGTCCTACGAGCAGTACTTC. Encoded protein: CASSFSWTGSYEQYF. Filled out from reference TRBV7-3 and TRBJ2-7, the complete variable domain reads GAGVSQTPSNKVTEKGKYVELRCDPISGHTALYWYRQSLGQGPEFLIYFQGTGAADDSGLPNDRFFAVRPEGSVSTLKIQRTERGDSAVYLCASSFSWTGSYEQYFGPGTRLTVT.

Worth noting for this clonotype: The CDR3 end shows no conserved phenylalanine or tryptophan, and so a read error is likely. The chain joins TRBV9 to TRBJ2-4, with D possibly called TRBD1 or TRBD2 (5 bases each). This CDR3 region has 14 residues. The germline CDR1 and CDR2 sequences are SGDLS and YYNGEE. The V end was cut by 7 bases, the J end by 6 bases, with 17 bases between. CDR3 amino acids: CASGAGLALNIQYS. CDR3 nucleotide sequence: TGTGCCAGCGGGGCGGGTTTAGCGTTAAACATTCAGTACTCC.

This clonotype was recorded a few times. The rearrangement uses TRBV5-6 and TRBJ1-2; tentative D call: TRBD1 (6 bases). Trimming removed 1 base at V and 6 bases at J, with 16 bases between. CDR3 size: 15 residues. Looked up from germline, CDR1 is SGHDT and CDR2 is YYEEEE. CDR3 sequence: CASSLWSGVRDGYTF. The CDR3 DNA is TGTGCCAGCAGCTTGTGGTCAGGGGTCCGAGATGGCTACACCTTC.

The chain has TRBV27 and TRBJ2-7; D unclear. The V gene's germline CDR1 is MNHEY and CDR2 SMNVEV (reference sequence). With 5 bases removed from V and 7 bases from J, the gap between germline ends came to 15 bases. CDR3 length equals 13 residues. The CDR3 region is CASSLQLSKEQYF. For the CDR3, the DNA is TGTGCCAGCAGTCTCCAACTTTCCAAGGAGCAGTACTTC.

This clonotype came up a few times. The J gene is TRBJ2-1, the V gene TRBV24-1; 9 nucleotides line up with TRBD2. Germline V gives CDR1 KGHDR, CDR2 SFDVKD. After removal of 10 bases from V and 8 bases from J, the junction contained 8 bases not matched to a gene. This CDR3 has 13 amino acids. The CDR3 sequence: CATQGLAGDEQFF. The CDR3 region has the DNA TGTGCCACTCAGGGACTAGCCGGCGATGAGCAGTTCTTC.

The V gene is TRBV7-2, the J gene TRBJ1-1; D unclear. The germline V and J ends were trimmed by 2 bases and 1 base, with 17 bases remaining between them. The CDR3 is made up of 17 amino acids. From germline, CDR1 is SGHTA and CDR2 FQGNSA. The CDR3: CASSLFYGGTGNTEAFF. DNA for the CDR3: TGTGCCAGCAGCTTATTCTATGGAGGCACGGGGAACACTGAAGCTTTCTTT.

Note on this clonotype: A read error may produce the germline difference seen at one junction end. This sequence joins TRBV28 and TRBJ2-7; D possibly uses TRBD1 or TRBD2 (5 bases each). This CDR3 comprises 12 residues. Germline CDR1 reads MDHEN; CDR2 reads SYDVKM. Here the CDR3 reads CVSSVEGTRQYF. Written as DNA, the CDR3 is TGTGTCAGCAGTGTCGAGGGGACGAGGCAGTACTTC. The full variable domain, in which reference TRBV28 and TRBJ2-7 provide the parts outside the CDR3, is DVKVTQSSRYLVKRTGEKVFLECVQDMDHENMFWYRQDPGLGLRLIYFSYDVKMKEKGDIPEGYSVSREKKERFSLILESASTNQTSMYLCVSSVEGTRQYFGPGTRLTVT.

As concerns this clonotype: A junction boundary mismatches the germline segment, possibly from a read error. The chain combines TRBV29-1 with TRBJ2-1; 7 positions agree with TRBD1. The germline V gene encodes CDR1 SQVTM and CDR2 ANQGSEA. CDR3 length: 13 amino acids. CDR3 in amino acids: CSVMGQPYNGQFF. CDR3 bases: TGCAGCGTCATGGGACAGCCTTACAATGGGCAGTTCTTC.

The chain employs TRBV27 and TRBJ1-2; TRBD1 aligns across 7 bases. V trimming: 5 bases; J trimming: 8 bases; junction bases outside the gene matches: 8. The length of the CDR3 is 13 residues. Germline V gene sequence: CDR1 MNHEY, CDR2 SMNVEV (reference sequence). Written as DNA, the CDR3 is TGTGCCAGCAGTACAGGGGACAACCGGGGCTACACCTTC. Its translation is CASSTGDNRGYTF.